Listed here is a single T cell receptor (beta chain). Its antigen is currently unknown. Produced via immunoSEQ multiplex PCR; TCRdb's table is partial and in-frame only. The repertoire includes about 170,000 clones, approximately 95% of them detected once, and around 3.8% sits in the top ten. The data belong to a study of T cell responses to AZD1222 COVID-19 vaccine. There are 17 residues in the CDR3. Unmatched junction bases numbered 10, after V lost 0 bases and J lost 8 bases. CDR1 is LGHNA, CDR2 YNFKEQ, per germline. Whole-study findings and limits: In a largely white British group with more females than males, clonal diversity was possibly underestimated. Among spike-specific TCRs, nearly half reportedly target unmutated variant regions.

The chain uses TRBV4-2 and TRBJ2-1; 10 bases match TRBD2. This clonotype was sampled from an adult in good health. The sequencing here drew on peripheral blood, taken on day 0 of AZD1222 vaccination. The CDR3 here is CASSQDLAGGGGDEQFF. The CDR3 DNA reads TGTGCCAGCAGCCAAGACTTAGCGGGAGGTGGCGGCGATGAGCAGTTCTTC.